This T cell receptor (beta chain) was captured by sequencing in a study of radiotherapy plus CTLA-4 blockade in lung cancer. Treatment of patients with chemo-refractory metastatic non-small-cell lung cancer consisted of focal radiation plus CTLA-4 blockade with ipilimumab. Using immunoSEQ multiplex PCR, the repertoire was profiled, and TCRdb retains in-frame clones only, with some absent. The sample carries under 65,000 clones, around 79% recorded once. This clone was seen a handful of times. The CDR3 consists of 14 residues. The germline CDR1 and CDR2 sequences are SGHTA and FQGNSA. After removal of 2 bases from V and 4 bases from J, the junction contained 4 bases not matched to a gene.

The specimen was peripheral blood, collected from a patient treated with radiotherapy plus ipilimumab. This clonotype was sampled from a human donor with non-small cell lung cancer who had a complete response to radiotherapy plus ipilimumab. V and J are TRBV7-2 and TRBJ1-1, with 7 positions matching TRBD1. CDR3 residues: CASSLYRQGTEAFF. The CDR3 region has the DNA TGTGCCAGCAGCTTATATCGACAGGGCACTGAAGCTTTCTTT.